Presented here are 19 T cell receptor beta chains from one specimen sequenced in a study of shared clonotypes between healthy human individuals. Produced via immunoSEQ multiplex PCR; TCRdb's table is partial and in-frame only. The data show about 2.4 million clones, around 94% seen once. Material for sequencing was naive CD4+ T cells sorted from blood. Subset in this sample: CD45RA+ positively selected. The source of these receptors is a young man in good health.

The CDR3 region is CASSVGRGWDTEAFF. The CDR3 nucleotides are TGTGCCAGCAGCGTAGGGAGGGGCTGGGACACTGAAGCTTTCTTT. The genes are TRBV9 and TRBJ1-1; the D gene is possibly TRBD1 (5 bases). Germline V CDR1 and CDR2: SGDLS, YYNGEE. V lost 0 bases to trimming and J lost 3 bases, with 12 bases between them. This CDR3 contains 15 residues. Drawing the rest from reference TRBV9 and TRBJ1-1, the complete variable domain is DSGVTQTPKHLITATGQRVTLRCSPRSGDLSVYWYQQSLDQGLQFLIQYYNGEERAKGNILERFSAQQFPDLHSELNLSSLELGDSALYFCASSVGRGWDTEAFFGQGTRLTVV.

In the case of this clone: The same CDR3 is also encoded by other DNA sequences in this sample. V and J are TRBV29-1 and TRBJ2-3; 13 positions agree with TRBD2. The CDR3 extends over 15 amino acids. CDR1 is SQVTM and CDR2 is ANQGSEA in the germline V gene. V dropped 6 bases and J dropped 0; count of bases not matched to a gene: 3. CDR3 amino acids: CSVGTSGASTDTQYF. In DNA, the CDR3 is TGCAGCGTCGGGACTAGCGGGGCTAGCACAGATACGCAGTATTTT.

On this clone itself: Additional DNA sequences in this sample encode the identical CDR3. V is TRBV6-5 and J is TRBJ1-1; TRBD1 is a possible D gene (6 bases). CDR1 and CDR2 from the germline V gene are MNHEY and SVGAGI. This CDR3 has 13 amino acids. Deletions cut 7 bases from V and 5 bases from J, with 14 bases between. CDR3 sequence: CASKRGANTEAFF. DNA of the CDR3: TGTGCCAGCAAGCGGGGGGCAAATACTGAAGCTTTCTTT.

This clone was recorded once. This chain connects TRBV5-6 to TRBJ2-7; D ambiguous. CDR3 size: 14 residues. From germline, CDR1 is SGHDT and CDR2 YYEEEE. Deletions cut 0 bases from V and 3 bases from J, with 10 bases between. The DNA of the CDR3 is TGTGCCAGCAGCTTGGGGCAGGTCTTCTACGAGCAGTACTTC. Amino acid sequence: CASSLGQVFYEQYF.

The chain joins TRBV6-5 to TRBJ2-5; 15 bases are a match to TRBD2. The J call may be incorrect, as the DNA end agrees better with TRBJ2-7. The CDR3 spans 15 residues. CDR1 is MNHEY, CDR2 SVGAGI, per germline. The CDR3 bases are TGTGCCAGCAGTTCGGGGACTAGCGGGAGGTACGAGCAGTACTTC. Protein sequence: CASSSGTSGRYEQYF.

CDR3 in DNA: TGCGCCAGCAGCTTGGAAGACCACAAGGCAGATACGCAGTATTTT. Translating it yields CASSLEDHKADTQYF. The rearrangement uses TRBV5-1 and TRBJ2-3; D ambiguous. CDR3 length: 15 amino acids. V gave up 0 bases and J gave up 4 bases, with 12 bases separating them. Germline CDR1 SGHRS, CDR2 YFSETQ.

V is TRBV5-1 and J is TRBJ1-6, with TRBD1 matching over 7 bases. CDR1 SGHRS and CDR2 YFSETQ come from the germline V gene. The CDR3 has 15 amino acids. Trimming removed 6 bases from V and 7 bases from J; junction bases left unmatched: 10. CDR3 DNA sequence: TGCGCCAGCACCCCAATGGGACAGCACAATTCACCCCTCCACTTT. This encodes CASTPMGQHNSPLHF.

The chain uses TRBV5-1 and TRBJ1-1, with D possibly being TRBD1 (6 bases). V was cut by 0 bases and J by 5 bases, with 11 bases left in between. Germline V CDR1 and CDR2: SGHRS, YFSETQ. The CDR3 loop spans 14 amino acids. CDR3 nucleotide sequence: TGCGCCAGCAGCTTGGACCAGGGGCGGACTGAAGCTTTCTTT. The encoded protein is CASSLDQGRTEAFF.

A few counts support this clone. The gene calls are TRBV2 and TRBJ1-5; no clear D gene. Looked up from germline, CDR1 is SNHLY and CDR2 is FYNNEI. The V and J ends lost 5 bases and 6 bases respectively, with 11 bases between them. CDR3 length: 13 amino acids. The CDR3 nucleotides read TGTGCCAGCAGTATCGGGGAGGCTCAGCCCCAGCATTTT. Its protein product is CASSIGEAQPQHF.

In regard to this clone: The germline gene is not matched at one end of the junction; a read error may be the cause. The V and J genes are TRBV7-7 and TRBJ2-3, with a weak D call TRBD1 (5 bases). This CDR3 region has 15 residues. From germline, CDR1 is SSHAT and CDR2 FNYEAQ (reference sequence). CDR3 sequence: CASSLDGRAEDTQYF. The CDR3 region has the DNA TGTGCTAGCAGCTTAGACGGCAGGGCGGAAGATACGCAGTATTTT.

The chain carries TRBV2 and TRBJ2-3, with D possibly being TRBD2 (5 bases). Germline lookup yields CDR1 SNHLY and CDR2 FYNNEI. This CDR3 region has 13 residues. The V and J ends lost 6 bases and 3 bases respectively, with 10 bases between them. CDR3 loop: CASRDWTTDTQYF. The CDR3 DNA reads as TGTGCCAGCAGAGACTGGACTACAGATACGCAGTATTTT. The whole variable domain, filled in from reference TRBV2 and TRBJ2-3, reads EPEVTQTPSHQVTQMGQEVILRCVPISNHLYFYWYRQILGQKVEFLVSFYNNEISEKSEIFDDQFSVERPDGSNFTLKIRSTKLEDSAMYFCASRDWTTDTQYFGPGTRLTVL.

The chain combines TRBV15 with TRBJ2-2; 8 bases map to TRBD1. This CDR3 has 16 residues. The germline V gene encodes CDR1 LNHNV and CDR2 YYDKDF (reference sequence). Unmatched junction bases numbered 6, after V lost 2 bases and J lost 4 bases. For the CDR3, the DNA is TGTGCCACCAGCAGAAGCAGGGGGCGCGTCACCGGGGAGCTGTTTTTT. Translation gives CATSRSRGRVTGELFF.

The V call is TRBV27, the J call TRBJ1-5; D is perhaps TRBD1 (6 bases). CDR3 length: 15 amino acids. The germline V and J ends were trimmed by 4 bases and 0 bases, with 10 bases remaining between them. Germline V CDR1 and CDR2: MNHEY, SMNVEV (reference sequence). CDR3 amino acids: CASSSGANSNQPQHF. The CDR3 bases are TGTGCCAGCAGTTCGGGGGCGAATAGCAATCAGCCCCAGCATTTT.

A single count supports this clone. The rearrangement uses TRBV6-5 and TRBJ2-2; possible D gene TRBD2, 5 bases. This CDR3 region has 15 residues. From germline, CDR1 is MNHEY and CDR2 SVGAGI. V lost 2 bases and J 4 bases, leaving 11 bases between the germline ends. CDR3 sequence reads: CASSYLPGVTGELFF. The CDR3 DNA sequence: TGTGCCAGCAGTTACCTGCCCGGGGTCACCGGGGAGCTGTTTTTT.

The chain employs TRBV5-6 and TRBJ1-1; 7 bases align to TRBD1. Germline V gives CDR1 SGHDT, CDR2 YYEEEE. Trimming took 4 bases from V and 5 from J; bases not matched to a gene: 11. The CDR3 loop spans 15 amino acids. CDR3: CASSPIPQGGTEAFF. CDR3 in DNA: TGTGCCAGCAGCCCCATCCCCCAGGGGGGTACTGAAGCTTTCTTT.

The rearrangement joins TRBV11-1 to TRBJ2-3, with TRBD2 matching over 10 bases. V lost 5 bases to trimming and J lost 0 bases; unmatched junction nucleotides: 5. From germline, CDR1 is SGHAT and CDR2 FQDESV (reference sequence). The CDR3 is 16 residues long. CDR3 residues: CASSAERGGSTDTQYF. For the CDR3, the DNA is TGTGCCAGCAGCGCGGAGCGGGGGGGCAGCACAGATACGCAGTATTTT.

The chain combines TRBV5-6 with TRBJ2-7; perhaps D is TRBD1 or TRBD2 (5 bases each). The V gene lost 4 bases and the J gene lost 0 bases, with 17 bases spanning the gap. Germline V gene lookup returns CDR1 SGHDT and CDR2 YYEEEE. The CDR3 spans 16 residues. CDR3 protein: CASSPRGPRSSYEQYF. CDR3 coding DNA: TGTGCCAGCAGCCCCCGGGGACCAAGGAGCTCCTACGAGCAGTACTTC.

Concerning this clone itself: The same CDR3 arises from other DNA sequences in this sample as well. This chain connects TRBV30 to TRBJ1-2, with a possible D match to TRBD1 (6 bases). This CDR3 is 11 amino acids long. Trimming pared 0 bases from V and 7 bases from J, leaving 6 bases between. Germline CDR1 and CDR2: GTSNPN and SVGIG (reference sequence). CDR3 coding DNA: TGTGCCTGGAGTGTAGGGGGTGGCTACACCTTC. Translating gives CAWSVGGGYTF. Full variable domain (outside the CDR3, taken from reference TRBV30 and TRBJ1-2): SQTIHQWPATLVQPVGSPLSLECTVEGTSNPNLYWYRQAAGRGLQLLFYSVGIGQISSEVPQNLSASRPQDRQFILSSKKLLLSDSGFYLCAWSVGGGYTFGSGTRLTVV.

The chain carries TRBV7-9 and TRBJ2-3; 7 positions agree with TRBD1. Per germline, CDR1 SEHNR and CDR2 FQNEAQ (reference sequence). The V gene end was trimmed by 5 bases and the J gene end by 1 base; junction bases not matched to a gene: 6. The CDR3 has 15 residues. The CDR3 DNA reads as TGTGCCAGCAGCCCCTGGGACAGTGGCACAGATACGCAGTATTTT. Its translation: CASSPWDSGTDTQYF.